The TCR beta chain under discussion was sequenced for a study of cytomegalovirus exposure and HLA in healthy donors (TCRdb year 2017). In terms of the full investigation: An earlier analysis of some 600 of the donors reported approximately 260 Gb of sequence data and around 100 million unique TCR beta sequences obtained from around 170 million T cells. An early release covering about 600 HLA-typed donors comprised 250 to 350 gigabases of sequencing data and around 80 million unique TCR sequences. The genetic ancestry cluster associated with self-reported Caucasian donors included roughly four fifths of the approximately 430 genotyped donors. The aim of the study was to test whether cataloging public T cell receptors could identify signatures of past pathogen exposure. Using immunosequencing, the study profiled T cell repertoires from 666 subjects and related those repertoires to cytomegalovirus serostatus. A separate validation cohort of about 110 different subjects was used in addition to the approximately 670-subject first cohort. High-throughput TCR immunosequencing, statistical association of individual TCRs with disease status, and machine learning were combined to predict cytomegalovirus infection status. A later analysis re-analyzed previously published TCR beta repertoires from 666 donors and added high-resolution HLA genotyping to study TCR occurrence patterns. The later analysis used no new phenotypic data to find candidate immune exposures, relying instead on TCR beta sequences and their occurrence across donors. In an earlier analysis of more than 550 of the donors, high-throughput TCR beta sequencing was used to judge whether each TCR beta V gene segment behaved as functional or pseudogenic. Alongside the repertoire data, information on donor age, sex, ethnicity and CMV serostatus was compiled. In a later genetic analysis, genome-wide SNP genotypes for about three fifths of the roughly 670 donors were used, and that subset was treated as a discovery cohort. Every discovery cohort repertoire had been produced on one sequencing platform. Class I and class II HLA loci were covered by the typing at four-digit resolution. Typing coverage differed by locus: A, B, C, DRB1 and DQB1 were typed in about 629-640 donors, DQA1 in 500 to 550, DPA1 in around 580, and DPB1 in approximately 450. Four or five DR-DQ haplotypes were treated as single units for association and clustering because of strong linkage in the cohort. Among about 400 genotyped donors of the cohort, an average of about 220,000 unique TCR beta nucleotide sequences was sequenced per donor, of which roughly 17% were non-productive. Points the paper makes about the study in general: A later genetic analysis associated a missense DCLRE1C variant with V-gene and J-gene trimming of TCR beta chains, and an independent cohort replicated the association. Sequencing depth was assumed to be roughly uniform across donors in the presence/absence analyses, though that assumption may not hold. It was suggested by the authors that the approach could potentially be generalized to other disease states and immunological phenotypes. In an earlier analysis of approximately 590 of the donors, most TCR beta V segments were observed in productive rearrangements about 87% or about 30% of the time, broadly matching IMGT annotations. A cluster of highly shared sequence variants was judged likely to be a technical artifact of the sequencing pipeline. The only immune exposure information available for the cohort was CMV serostatus. Compared with equally common non-associated chains, HLA-associated TCR beta chains in a later analysis were more clonally expanded and had lower generation probabilities. A few of the identified cytomegalovirus-associated TCR beta chains were confirmed in vitro to be specific for cytomegalovirus antigens. According to a later analysis, parvovirus B19, influenza, CMV and Epstein-Barr virus appeared linked to several top co-occurrence clusters. Correlated functional status among segregating V segments might be attributable to linkage disequilibrium, but an unknown experimental factor could not be ruled out. The classifier was reported to diagnose cytomegalovirus status with high specificity and sensitivity in both the original and validation cohorts. Because counts were too low, roughly 16 rarely observed V segments, including chromosome 9 orphons, were left out of the earlier analysis of a few hundred of the donors. Strong co-occurrence of HLA alleles, especially DR and DQ, made assigning TCR associations to individual alleles difficult. A later analysis associated some 17,000 TCR beta sequences with specific HLA alleles at a false discovery rate of 0.05. In a later analysis, most CMV-associated TCR beta chains were found to appear HLA-restricted, with HLA associations seemingly driven largely by CMV exposure. The cohort was sequenced for TCR beta chains only, and without alpha or paired-chain data the features that could be detected were limited. The study gave a list of more than 150 TCR beta chains associated with cytomegalovirus. According to a later analysis, TCR association rates differed among HLA loci, with DRB1 alleles showing the most associated TCRs and HLA-C alleles showing the fewest. Because some donors lacked HLA typing at each locus, the association tests relied only on the typed subset. In a later genetic analysis, fewer N-insertions in productive TCRs were reported among donors in an Asian-associated ancestry cluster than the 666-donor mean. While some public TCRs were present in many individuals, most TCR sequences turned up only very rarely across donors. A further reported finding was that TCR beta sequences accurately predicted the HLA-A and HLA-B alleles for most subjects in the first cohort.

In the case of this clone: Its antigen is not yet known.

In total, 500 to 700 healthy bone marrow donors made up the cohort. Cohort members were all nominally healthy when sampled, although unrecorded immune exposures were likely present. The donor was CMV seropositive and belonged to the group of 250 to 350 seropositive cohort members. A peripheral blood sample was provided by each donor, and peripheral blood mononuclear cells were used for TCR beta sequencing. Genomic DNA extraction from the blood cell samples was performed with the Qiagen DNeasy Blood Extraction Kit. Libraries came from the immunoSEQ multiplex PCR assay. For the multiplex PCR, a mixture combining 60 forward primers for TCR Vbeta segments and 13 reverse primers for TCR Jbeta segments was used. A multiplex PCR assay on genomic DNA amplified the CDR3 region of rearranged TCR beta genes. The Illumina HiSeq System was used to sequence the amplified TCR beta libraries as 87-base-pair reads. As for the authors' bioinformatics: Across the roughly 700 repertoires, a later analysis counted 60 million to 90 million unique TCR beta chains, around 11 million of which were shared by at least two donors. Raw reads were error-corrected and collapsed into unique sequences by a nearest-neighbor algorithm in which closely related sequences were merged to remove PCR and sequencing errors. Alignment of CDR3 sequences to IMGT reference sequences was used to assign V, D and J gene segments. For a sequence to be retained, a match of at least six nucleotides to both a V gene segment and a J gene segment was required. Rearrangements were called productive when the CDR3 lacked stop codons and stayed in frame with V and J; all others were non-productive. CDR3 was defined by IMGT convention, running from the second conserved V-encoded cysteine to the conserved J-encoded phenylalanine. The earlier analysis of about 620 of the donors excluded sequences that lacked an unambiguous match to a single V gene segment. In an earlier analysis of approximately 590 of the donors, V segments were called functional above 56.7% productive rearrangements and were called segregating when the between-donor standard deviation exceeded 5%. To diagnose cytomegalovirus status from the catalog of TCR beta chain sequences, a statistical classification framework was built. V and J gene assignment, in a later analysis, came from comparing TCR nucleotide sequences with IMGT/GENE-DB human TR gene sequences. The TCRdist pipeline was used in a later analysis to assign CDR3 sequences and most-parsimonious VDJ recombination scenarios. In a later analysis, every TCR beta chain was defined by the combination of its CDR3 amino acid sequence and its V-gene family, and reads without a unique V-gene family were dropped. As a way to deal with suspected cross-contamination and a sequencing artifact, a later analysis dropped approximately 570 nucleotide sequences that were highly shared and had low generation probability. For each public chain, a later analysis derived a clonal expansion index from normalized ranks of inferred template counts within each repertoire. In a later analysis, generation probabilities were computed using a VDJ recombination model fitted to out-of-frame rearrangements, and the results were checked against IGoR. A later analysis scored TCR-TCR, TCR-HLA and TCR-CMV co-occurrence with hypergeometric tests, applying a repertoire-size bias correction to TCR pairs. False discovery rates were estimated in a later analysis by permuting HLA or CMV assignments 20 times. In a later analysis, co-occurring TCRs were grouped using DBSCAN, and TCRdist sequence similarity was added for clustering within HLA-allele-positive subsets. Repertoires with fewer than 30,000 or more than 120,000 public chains, plus five repertoires with anomalous nucleotide sharing, were excluded from co-occurrence clustering. TCRdb retrieved this table from immuneACCESS and kept in-frame rearrangements only. Not all clones are present; in checked studies, unresolved V genes account for under half, and no reason is known for the remainder. Clone size and the V and J calls come from that table; the DNA yielded D and trimming. The sample's table lists a count of around 100,000 clones. About 6.8% of the sample belongs to the ten largest clones.

The sequencing sample was made of PBMCs. The TCR was taken from a middle-aged man in good health and CMV-seropositive.

The DNA sequence is given as TGTGCCAGCTCACCACGGGGACAGGGCCCTGGTAGCAATCAGCCCCAGCATTTT. Translated, it gives CASSPRGQGPGSNQPQHF. The sequence joins TRBV18 to TRBJ1-5; 9 bases in the middle match TRBD1. Via the germline V gene, CDR1 is KGHSH and CDR2 LQKENI. V is trimmed back by 1 base and J by 0 bases, and the junction contains 7 bases that no gene match accounts for. Including cysteine and phenylalanine, the CDR3 has 18 amino acids. Only CDR3 DNA is held: 54 bases, read in frame from base 1.